These T cell receptor beta chains were read from a single sample in a study of a mutant IDH1 vaccine in newly diagnosed glioma. Assay used: immunoSEQ multiplex PCR; TCRdb lists only in-frame clones, some missing. The sample contains around 130,000 clones, roughly 77% of which appear only once. These receptors are not linked to any known antigen. The sequences come from PBMCs, collected from a glioma patient whose treatment included an IDH1 peptide vaccine. The receptors come from a man aged 40-50 years with glioma. Both conserved end residues are part of each CDR3. The order of the fields is clone size, J gene, D gene, V gene, CDR3 DNA, CDR3 protein. The D gene is left open where the match is weak. Not all rows give a size; the values are once, few, many and, for expanded clones, a class.

>.|TRBJ2-3|TRBD1|TRBV29-1
TGCAGCGTTGCTCGGACAGGGACAGATACGCAGTATTTT
CSVARTGTDTQYF
>.|TRBJ2-5|.|TRBV28
TGTGCCAGCAGTTTCCCACTCATGGGGGGGACAGCTCAAGAGACCCAGTACTTC
CASSFPLMGGTAQETQYF
>.|TRBJ2-5|.|TRBV20-1
TGCAGTGCGCGAGGGGGAGAGACCCAGTACTTC
CSARGGETQYF
>few|TRBJ2-7|.|TRBV21-1
TGTGCCAGCAGCTTCGTAGCGGGAGGGCATTACGAGCAGTACTTC
CASSFVAGGHYEQYF
>.|TRBJ2-7|.|TRBV18
TGTGCCAGCTCACCCGCTCCTGAGGGGACCTACGAGCAGTACTTC
CASSPAPEGTYEQYF
>.|TRBJ2-1|TRBD1|TRBV10-3
TGTGCCATCAGTGGGGGGACAGGGCTTGGCAATGAGCAGTTCTTC
CAISGGTGLGNEQFF
>.|TRBJ1-2|.|TRBV2
TGTGCCAGCAGTGTAAGGACAGTATCTTTTATTGTTAACTATGGCTACACCTTC
CASSVRTVSFIVNYGYTF
>.|TRBJ2-2|.|TRBV2
TGTGCCAGCTCCCCGAGGGCAAAACCGGGGACCGGGGAGCTGTTTTTT
CASSPRAKPGTGELFF
>.|TRBJ1-3|.|TRBV6-5
TGTGCCAGCAGTTACGTACGGCCGAGCTCTGGAAACACCATATATTTT
CASSYVRPSSGNTIYF
>.|TRBJ1-4|.|TRBV15
TGTGCCACCAGCAGAAAAGGACGGATTAATGAAAAACTGTTTTTT
CATSRKGRINEKLFF
>.|TRBJ2-2|TRBD1|TRBV6-5
TGTGCCAGCAGCGGGACAGGGGTACAGACCGGGGAGCTGTTTTTT
CASSGTGVQTGELFF
>.|TRBJ2-1|TRBD2|TRBV7-2
TGTGCCAGCAGCTTCCCCACCCTAGCGGGGGGCAACTACAATGAGCAGTTCTTC
CASSFPTLAGGNYNEQFF
>.|TRBJ1-1|.|TRBV18
TGTGCCAGCTCACAAGAAACAGGGCAGAACACTGAAGCTTTCTTT
CASSQETGQNTEAFF
>many|TRBJ2-7|.|TRBV7-9
TGTGCCAGCAGCTTAGCACGGGGGCACGACGAGCAGTACTTC
CASSLARGHDEQYF
>.|TRBJ2-7|.|TRBV29-1
TGCAGCGTACGGCTGGGTGGCAGCACCTACGAGCAGTACTTC
CSVRLGGSTYEQYF
>.|TRBJ2-7|.|TRBV25-1
TGTGCCAGCAGTGATACACACTCGAGCTACGAGCAGTACTTC
CASSDTHSSYEQYF
>.|TRBJ2-5|.|TRBV6-7
TGTGCCAGCAGTTACTCGGGGACGGACTACCAAGAGACCCAGTACTTC
CASSYSGTDYQETQYF
>once|TRBJ2-3|TRBD1|TRBV5-5
TGTGCCAGCAGCCCGACAGGGGGCTGGTACACAGATACGCAGTATTTT
CASSPTGGWYTDTQYF
>.|TRBJ2-5|.|TRBV5-1
TGCGCCAGCAGCCGAAGACCCGCAAGTGGAGAGACCCAGTACTTC
CASSRRPASGETQYF
>.|TRBJ2-7|.|TRBV29-1
TGCAGCGTTCTGAGAGGCGGCGAGCAGTACTTC
CSVLRGGEQYF
>.|TRBJ2-2|.|TRBV15
TGTGCCACCAGCAGATCAGGTGGGGCGGCCGGGGAGCTGTTTTTT
CATSRSGGAAGELFF
>.|TRBJ1-1|.|TRBV7-9
TGTGCCAGCAGCTCACAGAGTCCTCAAGGCACTGAAGCTTTCTTT
CASSSQSPQGTEAFF
>.|TRBJ2-1|.|TRBV4-1
TGCGCCACCTCGCTAGGGGTCGGATACAATGAGCAGTTCTTC
CATSLGVGYNEQFF
>.|TRBJ1-1|.|TRBV10-3
TGTGCCATCGGACCCCAGGGGTACCCTGAAGCTTTCTTT
CAIGPQGYPEAFF
>.|TRBJ2-7|TRBD2|TRBV7-9
TGTGCCAGCAGCTTACCTCTGGGGAGGGCCTCGTACGAGCAGTACTTC
CASSLPLGRASYEQYF
>.|TRBJ2-1|TRBD2|TRBV5-4
TGTGCCAGCAGCTTGGGTAGCGGGGGGGATAATGAGCAGTTCTTC
CASSLGSGGDNEQFF
>.|TRBJ2-5|.|TRBV5-1
TGCGCCAGCACCACACTGGACCCCAGCCAAGAGACCCAGTACTTC
CASTTLDPSQETQYF
>.|TRBJ2-3|TRBD2|TRBV5-4
TGTGCCAGCAGCCGCCCCGTGGGGGGGATAGATACGCAGTATTTT
CASSRPVGGIDTQYF
>few|TRBJ1-2|TRBD1|TRBV7-9
TGTGCCAGCAGCTTAGATGGACAGGGGTTCTATGGCTACACCTTC
CASSLDGQGFYGYTF
>few|TRBJ1-1|.|TRBV7-3
TGTGCCAGCAGCTTAATCCCGGGGCAGTTCCTCTCTGAAGCTTTCTTT
CASSLIPGQFLSEAFF
>few|TRBJ1-1|TRBD1|TRBV14
TGTGCCAGCAGCCGACTCCAGGGGACAGGGGCTCTGAACACTGAAGCTTTCTTT
CASSRLQGTGALNTEAFF
>once|TRBJ2-5|.|TRBV7-8
TGTGCCAGCAGCGACCCAGTATCCCGTTTCCAAGAGACCCAGTACTTC
CASSDPVSRFQETQYF
>few|TRBJ1-4|.|TRBV28
TGTGCCAGCACCCAACGGGTCCTAAGCAGTGAAAAACTGTTTTTT
CASTQRVLSSEKLFF
>.|TRBJ2-2|.|TRBV4-3
TGCGCCAGCAGCCCAGCCGACAGAATTTCCGGGGAGCTGTTTTTT
CASSPADRISGELFF
>few|TRBJ2-7|.|TRBV6-6
TGTGCCAGCAGTTACTCGATGCAGGGGGGGTACGAGCAGTACTTC
CASSYSMQGGYEQYF
>.|TRBJ2-7|.|TRBV25-1
TGTGCCAGCAGTTCTTCTGGCTGGAGCTCCTACGAGCAGTACTTC
CASSSSGWSSYEQYF
>few|TRBJ1-2|TRBD1|TRBV5-1
TGCGCCAGCAGCACGACGACAGGGGGTCAAGATGGCTACACCTTC
CASSTTTGGQDGYTF
>.|TRBJ1-2|.|TRBV27
TGTGCCAGCAGTTTCAGGGCAGGGGCTAACTATGGCTACACCTTC
CASSFRAGANYGYTF
>.|TRBJ2-7|.|TRBV9
TGTGCCAGCAGCGGCGGGGACAGCTACGAGCAGTACTTC
CASSGGDSYEQYF
>.|TRBJ2-3|TRBD2|TRBV7-8
TGTGCCAGCAGCTTCAGATCCCCCTTGGGTAGCGGGGCCCCTTTTAGGGATACGCAGTATTTT
CASSFRSPLGSGAPFRDTQYF
>.|TRBJ2-1|.|TRBV5-4
TGTGCCAGCAGCCCTGGAGGGAGGCAGCAGTTCTTC
CASSPGGRQQFF
>.|TRBJ2-4|TRBD1|TRBV7-2
TGTGCCAGCAGCTTGGAGGGACAGGGGGTAGTCAAAAACATTCAGTACTTC
CASSLEGQGVVKNIQYF
>.|TRBJ2-7|TRBD2|TRBV9
TGTGCCAGCAGCGTAGGAGCGGGAGAAGTTAGCGAGCAGTACTTC
CASSVGAGEVSEQYF
>.|TRBJ1-2|TRBD1|TRBV7-2
TGTGCCAGCAGCTTAGGACAGGGGGGTTATGGCTACACCTTC
CASSLGQGGYGYTF
>.|TRBJ2-2|TRBD2|TRBV5-4
TGTGCCAGCAGTATCCCCAGGCCGGGACTAGCGGGCCCCGGGGAGCTGTTTTTT
CASSIPRPGLAGPGELFF
>many|TRBJ1-1|.|TRBV28
TGTGCCAGCAGTTCAGGGGCCCTGAACACTGAAGCTTTCTTT
CASSSGALNTEAFF
>.|TRBJ2-7|.|TRBV5-6
TGTGCCAGCAGCTTGGCGGGGGCGGCCTACGAGCAGTACTTC
CASSLAGAAYEQYF
>few|TRBJ2-1|.|TRBV5-1
TGCGCCAGCAGCTTGTTAGGGTTGGGGCAGAGCTCCTACAATGAGCAGTTCTTC
CASSLLGLGQSSYNEQFF
>once|TRBJ2-5|TRBD2|TRBV19
TGTGCCAGTAGTACCGGGACTAGCCACCAAGAGACCCAGTACTTC
CASSTGTSHQETQYF
>.|TRBJ2-1|TRBD2|TRBV7-6
TGTGCCAGCAGCTCCACTCCTAGCGGGGGCAACAATGAGCAGTTCTTC
CASSSTPSGGNNEQFF
>once|TRBJ2-7|.|TRBV18
TGTGCCAGCTCACGTGGGTTCTCCTACGAGCAGTACTTC
CASSRGFSYEQYF
>.|TRBJ2-3|.|TRBV7-8
TGTGCCAGCAGCACCCGAGGGATAGATACGCAGTATTTT
CASSTRGIDTQYF
>.|TRBJ1-2|TRBD1|TRBV7-9
TGTGCCAGCAGCCCCCGGACAGGGAACTATGGCTACACCTTC
CASSPRTGNYGYTF
>few|TRBJ1-4|TRBD1|TRBV29-1
TGCAGCGTTGATATAGGACAGGGTCATGAAAAACTGTTTTTT
CSVDIGQGHEKLFF
>.|TRBJ2-3|.|TRBV7-2
TGTGCCAGCAGCTTAATGCAGGGTACGGCAGATACGCAGTATTTT
CASSLMQGTADTQYF
>.|TRBJ1-2|.|TRBV27
TGTGCCAGCAGTTCACGGGACATCGGATATGGCTACACCTTC
CASSSRDIGYGYTF
>.|TRBJ2-3|TRBD2|TRBV30
TGTGCCTGGGGCCTGGCGGGGGGGCGGACAGATACGCAGTATTTT
CAWGLAGGRTDTQYF
>.|TRBJ1-2|.|TRBV29-1
TGCAGCGTTGTAGGACTCTATGGCTACACCTTC
CSVVGLYGYTF
>few|TRBJ2-1|.|TRBV7-3
TGTGCCAGCAGCTTAAGCCCAGCGGCGGTGACCTACAATGAGCAGTTCTTC
CASSLSPAAVTYNEQFF